Listed here are 12 T cell receptor beta chains from one sample, sequenced in a study of neurological immune-mediated disorders. The time point here: longitudinal time-point 3. TCRdb re-called the 5' RACE reads with MiXCR, one entry per CDR3 protein. The sample has 95,000 to 110,000 distinct CDR3 sequences; 11% are singletons. Source material: PBMCs. These receptors were obtained from a female donor with HTLV-1-associated myelopathy (HAM/TSP).

This clonotype was detected many times. One junction end disagrees with the germline gene, perhaps due to a read error. The chain is built from TRBV29-1 and TRBJ1-1; D remains ambiguous. This CDR3 has 13 amino acids. Germline lookup yields CDR1 SQVTM and CDR2 ANQGSEA. CDR3 DNA: TGCAGCGTAGAAGGAGGAATGAACACTGAAGCTTTCTTT. This codes for CSVEGGMNTEAFF. The full variable domain, its missing parts supplied by reference TRBV29-1 and TRBJ1-1, is SAVISQKPSRDICQRGTSLTIQCQVDSQVTMMFWYRQQPGQSLTLIATANQGSEATYESGFVIDKFPISRPNLTFSTLTVSNMSPEDSSIYLCSVEGGMNTEAFFGQGTRLTVV.

The chain combines TRBV4-1 with TRBJ2-1; a weak D match, TRBD2 (5 bases). Trimming took 4 bases from V and 2 from J, leaving 9 bases between them. The CDR3 covers 14 residues. The germline CDR1 and CDR2 sequences are MGHRA and YSYEKL. CDR3 DNA: TGCGCCAGCAGCCTCTTCGGGGCCTACAATGAGCAGTTCTTC. It codes for CASSLFGAYNEQFF.

This clonotype has a count of ten or more. The rearrangement joins TRBV6-6 to TRBJ2-3, with a tentative D call TRBD2 (6 bases). Germline V gene data show CDR1 as MNHNY and CDR2 as SVGAGI (reference sequence). Trimming pared 6 bases from V and 4 bases from J, leaving 14 bases between. The CDR3 has 14 residues. The CDR3 bases are TGTGCCAGCAGATCGGCCGGGAGAGCAGATACGCAGTATTTT. This encodes CASRSAGRADTQYF.

Only a few counts were recorded for this clonotype. The chain has TRBV7-9 and TRBJ1-2; D possibly corresponds to TRBD1 (6 bases). V dropped 3 bases and J dropped 6 bases, with 17 bases sitting between them. Germline assignment: CDR1 SEHNR and CDR2 FQNEAQ (reference sequence). The length of the CDR3 is 15 residues. DNA of the CDR3: TGTGCCAGCAGCTTTTCACACAGAGAGGGGGATGGCTACACCTTC. Protein sequence: CASSFSHREGDGYTF.

This clonotype showed up many times. The CDR3: CSARDLSDRGNEQYF. For the CDR3, the DNA is TGCAGTGCTAGAGATCTCTCGGACAGGGGGAACGAGCAGTACTTC. This chain links TRBV20-1 with TRBJ2-7; 10 bases fit TRBD1. The ends lost 0 bases at V and 5 bases at J; junction bases unmatched: 7. There are 15 residues in the CDR3. Germline assignment: CDR1 DFQATT and CDR2 SNEGSKA (reference sequence).

At least ten counts were recorded for this clonotype. The CDR3 region is CASSPEDRANTGELFF. CDR3 coding DNA: TGTGCCAGCAGCCCAGAGGACAGGGCGAACACCGGGGAGCTGTTTTTT. J is TRBJ2-2 and V is TRBV7-9; TRBD1 aligns across 8 bases. Trimming took 5 bases from V and 0 from J; bases not matched to a gene: 5. The CDR3 loop spans 16 amino acids. Germline lookup yields CDR1 SEHNR and CDR2 FQNEAQ (reference sequence).

This clonotype was found many times. The chain carries TRBV3-1 and TRBJ2-5; the match to TRBD2 covers 12 bases. CDR3 size: 15 residues. Germline-derived CDR1 and CDR2 are LGHDT and YNNKEL (reference sequence). V gave up 3 bases and J gave up 5 bases; unmatched junction bases: 4. Written as DNA, the CDR3 is TGTGCCAGCAGCCACCTAGCGGGGGGGCTTGAGACCCAGTACTTC. Protein sequence: CASSHLAGGLETQYF.

This clonotype was seen many times. The rearrangement joins TRBV12-3 or TRBV12-4 to TRBJ2-1, with 8 bases that match TRBD1. CDR3 length: 15 amino acids. The junction had 6 bases not matched to a gene; V was cut back by 4 bases and J by 4 bases. This CDR3 reads CASSSRQGSYNEQFF. The CDR3 bases are TGTGCCAGCAGTTCTCGACAGGGGAGTTACAATGAGCAGTTCTTC.

The chain employs TRBV4-1 and TRBJ2-7; a weak D match, TRBD1 (6 bases). The length of the CDR3 is 17 residues. Germline CDR1 and CDR2: MGHRA and YSYEKL. Trimming took 1 base from V and 2 from J, leaving 18 bases between them. The CDR3 bases are TGCGCCAGCAGCCAAGGCGACCAGGGACAACAGGCCTACGAGCAGTACTTC. As protein: CASSQGDQGQQAYEQYF.

The CDR3 loop reads CASSEGAEYEQYF. The CDR3, as DNA: TGTGCCAGCAGTGAAGGGGCAGAATACGAGCAGTACTTC. V and J are TRBV6-1 and TRBJ2-7; D is unresolved. CDR3 length: 13 amino acids. V lost 1 base and J lost 4, with 8 bases in between. Germline CDR1 reads MNHNS; CDR2 reads SASEGT.

The chain recombines TRBV3-1 with TRBJ2-3; 7 nucleotides line up with TRBD2. This CDR3 contains 15 residues. V shed 4 bases and J 2 bases; nucleotides not matched to a gene: 6. Germline-derived CDR1 and CDR2 are LGHDT and YNNKEL (reference sequence). The DNA for the CDR3 is TGTGCCAGCAGCCTACGGCGGGGGAACACAGATACGCAGTATTTT. It specifies CASSLRRGNTDTQYF.

This clonotype was picked up many times. The chain employs TRBV5-1 and TRBJ1-6; tentatively, D is TRBD1 (6 bases). V shed 0 bases and J shed 1 base, with 8 bases lying between them. The germline gives CDR1 SGHRS, CDR2 YFSETQ. The CDR3 is 16 residues long. The CDR3 loop is CASSLEGGSYNSPLHF. The CDR3 nucleotides read TGCGCCAGCAGCTTGGAGGGGGGTTCCTATAATTCACCCCTCCACTTT.